This T cell receptor (beta chain) emerged from a study of blood T cell repertoires in COVID-19. Measured with immunoSEQ multiplex PCR; TCRdb has only the in-frame clones, and not every one. The table shows 150,000 or so clones, with about 87% occurring only once. CDR3 size: 17 residues. With V trimmed by 2 bases and J by 2 bases, 8 bases remained unmatched. Germline CDR1 and CDR2: LGHDT and YNNKEL (reference sequence). Specimen: peripheral blood. The chain recombines TRBV3-1 (or the pseudogene TRBV3-2) with TRBJ1-2, with TRBD1 identical over 10 bases. This receptor was obtained from a man in his forties or fifties with acute or convalescent COVID-19. The CDR3 coding sequence is TGTGCCAGCAGCCAAACAAGACAGGGGGCCGGGAACTATGGCTACACCTTC. Protein sequence: CASSQTRQGAGNYGYTF.